This T cell receptor beta chain stems from a study of tumor-infiltrating lymphocytes in primary liver carcinoma. For this clonotype: A read error is possible here, since a much larger clone lies one base away.

Germline V lookup: CDR1 MNHNY, CDR2 SVGAGI (reference sequence). This CDR3 is 12 amino acids long. Starting material of about 450 ng total RNA yielded TCR beta cDNA via a constant-region primer. Libraries of TCR beta came from three nested multiplex PCR rounds with slightly modified ARM-PCR. Each of the first two PCR rounds ran approximately 11 cycles with TRBV1-TRBV30 forward and C-beta reverse primers. From the multiplex PCR reads, TCRdb called clonotypes with MiXCR, one entry per CDR3 protein. Of a few hundred thousand distinct CDR3 sequences listed, 50% to 75% are singletons. The source of the blood RNA was unsorted whole blood, and germline DNA was extracted as well.

The V gene is TRBV6-6, the J gene TRBJ1-6; unclear D gene. The sequenced sample was peripheral blood. The TCR was taken from a woman in her 30s with primary liver carcinoma and hepatitis B virus infection. The CDR3 DNA reads TGTGCCAGCAGTCACTCGACCGCACCCCTCCACTTT. It translates to CASSHSTAPLHF.